The clone carrying this T cell receptor beta chain was observed a single time. This sample was taken from a study of technical replicates of blood from a handful of donors. TCRdb's table, derived via immunoSEQ multiplex PCR, lists solely in-frame clones and lacks some. The data hold under 100,000 clones, with about 93% observed a single time. The CDR3 has 16 residues. Trimming pared 6 bases from V and 2 bases from J, leaving 21 bases between. Germline lookup yields CDR1 SGHKS and CDR2 YYEKEE (reference sequence). The sequenced material came from T cells isolated from PBMCs. The TCR was taken from a human donor in good health. The chain is built from TRBV5-5 and TRBJ2-7; D is perhaps TRBD1 (6 bases). The CDR3 region is CASTPLGAVTPYEQYF. The CDR3 DNA is TGTGCCAGCACTCCATTGGGGGCCGTGACCCCCTACGAGCAGTACTTC.